This T cell receptor beta chain appears in the sequencing data of a study of cytomegalovirus exposure and HLA in healthy donors. Study conclusions and caveats: In a later analysis, at a false discovery rate of 0.05, 15,000 to 20,000 TCR beta sequences were associated with HLA alleles. A previous analysis found most TCR beta V segments productive roughly 87% or roughly 30% of the time. Per published accounts, TCR beta sequences correctly predicted the HLA-A and HLA-B alleles of most subjects. Later work found most CMV-associated TCR beta chains apparently HLA-restricted.

The PCR employed 60 Vbeta primers together with 13 Jbeta primers. Libraries were prepared by immunoSEQ multiplex PCR; TCRdb keeps only in-frame clonotypes and omits some of them. This sample has about 190,000 clones, with roughly four fifths found just once. Remarks on this clone: Its antigen is still unknown.

This TCR came from a man in his fifties in good health and CMV-seronegative. The sequenced sample was PBMCs.

In DNA, the CDR3 is TGTGCCAGCAGCCCCGGGCGTCAGGGCGGGATGGGTAATGAAAAACTGTTTTTT. Protein product: CASSPGRQGGMGNEKLFF. The chain couples TRBV5-8 to TRBJ1-4; a possible D gene is TRBD1 (5 bases). Trimming shortened V by 4 bases and J by 4 bases, and 23 bases separated the two germline ends. Germline V gene sequence: CDR1 SGHTS, CDR2 YDEGEE. The length of the CDR3 is 18 residues.